This paragraph reports one TCR beta chain. Its specificity is not known. Treatment indicated: roughly 19 received Ad26.COV2.S at low or high dose, single or two shots; 5 received placebo; per-sample allocation not given. Sampling was performed 63 days after the first vaccine or placebo injection. Measured with immunoSEQ multiplex PCR; TCRdb has only the in-frame clones, and not every one. The data contain 300,000 to 350,000 clones, 70% to 90% of them singletons. The germline V and J ends were trimmed by 5 bases and 4 bases, with 11 bases remaining between them. CDR3 length: 13 residues. Germline V lookup: CDR1 SEHNR, CDR2 FQNEAQ (reference sequence). This record belongs to a study of Ad26.COV2.S vaccination and SARS-CoV-2 variants. Study observations and caveats: The TCR breadth and depth analyses may have understated or missed part of the total T cell responses.

The receptor comes from a person aged 18 to 65 who received the Ad26.COV2.S COVID-19 vaccine or a placebo. The rearrangement links TRBV7-9 to TRBJ1-2; D not certain. The sample in question was peripheral blood, obtained in a trial of Ad26.COV2.S vaccine versus placebo. The CDR3 nucleotides read TGTGCCAGCAGCCCGCCGGGATCCTATGGCTACACCTTC. It codes for CASSPPGSYGYTF.